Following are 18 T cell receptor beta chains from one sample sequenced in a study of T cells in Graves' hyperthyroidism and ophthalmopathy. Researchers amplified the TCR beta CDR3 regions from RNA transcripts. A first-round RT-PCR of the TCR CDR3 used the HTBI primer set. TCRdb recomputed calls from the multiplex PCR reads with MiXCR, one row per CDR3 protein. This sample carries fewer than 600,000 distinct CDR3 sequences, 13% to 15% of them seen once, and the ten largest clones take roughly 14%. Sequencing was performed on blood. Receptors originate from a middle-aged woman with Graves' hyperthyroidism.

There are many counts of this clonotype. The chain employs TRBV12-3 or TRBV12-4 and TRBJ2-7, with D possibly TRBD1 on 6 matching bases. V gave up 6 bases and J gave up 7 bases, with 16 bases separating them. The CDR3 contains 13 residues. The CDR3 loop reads CASRVTPGEEQYF. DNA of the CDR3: TGTGCCAGCAGGGTTACCCCAGGGGAGGAGCAGTACTTC.

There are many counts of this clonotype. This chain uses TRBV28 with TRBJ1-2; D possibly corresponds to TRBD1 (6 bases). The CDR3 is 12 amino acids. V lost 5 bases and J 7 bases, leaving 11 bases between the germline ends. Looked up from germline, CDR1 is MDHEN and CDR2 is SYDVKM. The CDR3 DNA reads TGTGCCAGCAGTACAGGGAGTTCTGGCTACACCTTC. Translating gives CASSTGSSGYTF.

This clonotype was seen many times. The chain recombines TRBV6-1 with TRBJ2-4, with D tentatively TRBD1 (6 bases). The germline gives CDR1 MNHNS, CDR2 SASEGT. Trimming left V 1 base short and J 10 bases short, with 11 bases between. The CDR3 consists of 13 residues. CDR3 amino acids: CASSEGRGQIQYF. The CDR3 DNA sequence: TGTGCCAGCAGTGAAGGCAGGGGTCAAATTCAGTACTTC.

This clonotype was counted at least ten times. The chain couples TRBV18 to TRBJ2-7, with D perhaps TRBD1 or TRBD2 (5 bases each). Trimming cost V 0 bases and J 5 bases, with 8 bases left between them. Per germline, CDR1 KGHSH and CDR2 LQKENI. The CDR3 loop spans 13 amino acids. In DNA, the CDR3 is TGTGCCAGCTCACCACCGGGGGTCCACGAGCAGTACTTC. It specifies CASSPPGVHEQYF. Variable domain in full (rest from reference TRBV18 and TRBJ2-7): NAGVMQNPRHLVRRRGQEARLRCSPMKGHSHVYWYRQLPEEGLKFMVYLQKENIIDESGMPKERFSAEFPKEGPSILRIQQVVRGDSAAYFCASSPPGVHEQYFGPGTRLTVT.

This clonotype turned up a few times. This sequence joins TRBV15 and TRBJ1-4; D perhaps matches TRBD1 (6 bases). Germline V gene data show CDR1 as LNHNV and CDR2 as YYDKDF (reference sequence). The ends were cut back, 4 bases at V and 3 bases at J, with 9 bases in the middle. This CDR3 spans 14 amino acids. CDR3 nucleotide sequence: TGTGCCACCAGCAAGACAGGTTCTAATGAAAAACTGTTTTTT. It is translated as CATSKTGSNEKLFF.

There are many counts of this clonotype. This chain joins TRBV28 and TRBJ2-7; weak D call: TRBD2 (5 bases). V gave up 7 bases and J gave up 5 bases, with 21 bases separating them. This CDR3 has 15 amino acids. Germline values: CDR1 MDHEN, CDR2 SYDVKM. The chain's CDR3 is CASKVGGFRFHEQYF. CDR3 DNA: TGTGCCAGCAAAGTCGGCGGGTTCCGATTCCACGAGCAGTACTTC.

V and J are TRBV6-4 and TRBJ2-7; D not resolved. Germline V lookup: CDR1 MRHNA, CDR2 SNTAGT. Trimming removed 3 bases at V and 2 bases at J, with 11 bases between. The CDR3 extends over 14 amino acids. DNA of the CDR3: TGTGCCAGCAGTGATCCAGACACGACCTACGAGCAGTACTTC. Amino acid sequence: CASSDPDTTYEQYF.

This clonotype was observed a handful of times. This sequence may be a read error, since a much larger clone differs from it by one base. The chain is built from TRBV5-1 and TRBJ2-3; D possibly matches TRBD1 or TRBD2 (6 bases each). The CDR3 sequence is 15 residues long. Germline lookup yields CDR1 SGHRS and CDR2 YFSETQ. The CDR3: CASSLEGGITDTQCF. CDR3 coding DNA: TGCGCCAGCAGCTTGGAAGGGGGGATAACAGATACGCAGTGTTTT.

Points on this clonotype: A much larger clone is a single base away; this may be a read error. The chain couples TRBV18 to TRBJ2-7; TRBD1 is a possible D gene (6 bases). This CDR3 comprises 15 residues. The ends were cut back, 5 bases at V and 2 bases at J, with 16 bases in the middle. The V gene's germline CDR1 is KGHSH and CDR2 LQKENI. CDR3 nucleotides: TGTGCCAGCTCAGCTGATCAGGGGCCGACCTACGAGCAGTACTTC. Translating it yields CASSADQGPTYEQYF.

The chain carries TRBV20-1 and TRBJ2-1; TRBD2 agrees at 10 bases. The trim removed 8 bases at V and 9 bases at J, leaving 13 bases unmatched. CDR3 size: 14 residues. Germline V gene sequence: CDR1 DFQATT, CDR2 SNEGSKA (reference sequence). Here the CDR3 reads CSPKREGQRGEQFF. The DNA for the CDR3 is TGCAGTCCCAAGCGGGAGGGCCAAAGGGGTGAGCAGTTCTTC.

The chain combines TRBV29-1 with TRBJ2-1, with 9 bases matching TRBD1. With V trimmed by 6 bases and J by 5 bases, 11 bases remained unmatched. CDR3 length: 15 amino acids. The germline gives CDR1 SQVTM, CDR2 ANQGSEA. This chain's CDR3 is CSVQGGTGTHNEQFF. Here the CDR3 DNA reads TGCAGCGTCCAAGGGGGGACAGGGACCCACAATGAGCAGTTCTTC.

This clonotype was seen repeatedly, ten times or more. The DNA for the CDR3 is TGTGCCAGCCGCAGGGGGAACGAAGGGCGAACTGAAGCTTTCTTT. It is translated as CASRRGNEGRTEAFF. The chain is built from TRBV6-1 and TRBJ1-1; TRBD1 aligns across 7 bases. The CDR3 covers 15 residues. Germline V gene lookup returns CDR1 MNHNS and CDR2 SASEGT. V was pared by 8 bases and J by 5 bases, with 14 bases of the junction left unmatched.

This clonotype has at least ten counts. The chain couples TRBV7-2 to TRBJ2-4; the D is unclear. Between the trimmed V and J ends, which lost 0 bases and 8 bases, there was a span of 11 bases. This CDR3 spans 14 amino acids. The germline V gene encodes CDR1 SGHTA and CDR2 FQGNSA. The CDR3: CASSLAASADIQYF. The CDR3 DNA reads TGTGCCAGCAGCTTAGCCGCCTCCGCGGACATTCAGTACTTC.

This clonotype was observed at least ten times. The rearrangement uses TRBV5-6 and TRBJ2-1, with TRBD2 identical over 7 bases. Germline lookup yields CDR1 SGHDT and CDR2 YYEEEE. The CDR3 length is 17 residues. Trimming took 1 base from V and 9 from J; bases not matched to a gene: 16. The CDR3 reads CASSLPQGGGRNTEQFF. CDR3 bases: TGTGCCAGCAGCTTGCCCCAGGGTGGCGGGAGAAACACTGAGCAGTTCTTC.

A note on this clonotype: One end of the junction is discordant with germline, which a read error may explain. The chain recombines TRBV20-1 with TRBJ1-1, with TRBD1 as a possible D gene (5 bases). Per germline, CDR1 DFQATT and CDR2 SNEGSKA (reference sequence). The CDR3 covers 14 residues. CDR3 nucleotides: TGCAGTGCTAGAGGAAGGCAGGGAGACACTGAAGCTCTCTTT. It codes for CSARGRQGDTEALF.

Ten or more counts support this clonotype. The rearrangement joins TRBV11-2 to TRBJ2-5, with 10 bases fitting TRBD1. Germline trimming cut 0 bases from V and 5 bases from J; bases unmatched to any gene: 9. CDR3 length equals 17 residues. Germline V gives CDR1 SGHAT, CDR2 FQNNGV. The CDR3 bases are TGTGCCAGCAGCTTAGATCCCCGACAGGGGGCGGATGAGACCCAGTACTTC. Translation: CASSLDPRQGADETQYF.

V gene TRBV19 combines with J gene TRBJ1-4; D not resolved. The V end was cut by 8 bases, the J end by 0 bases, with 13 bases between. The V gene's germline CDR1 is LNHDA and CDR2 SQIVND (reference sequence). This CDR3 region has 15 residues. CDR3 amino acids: CASRRGPATNEKLFF. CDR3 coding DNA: TGTGCCAGTCGTAGAGGGCCAGCAACTAATGAAAAACTGTTTTTT.

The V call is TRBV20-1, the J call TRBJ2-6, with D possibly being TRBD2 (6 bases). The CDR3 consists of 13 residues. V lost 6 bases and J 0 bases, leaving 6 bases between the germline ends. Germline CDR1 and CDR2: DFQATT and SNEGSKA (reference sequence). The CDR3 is CSAGGSGANVLTF. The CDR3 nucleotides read TGCAGTGCGGGGGGCTCTGGGGCCAACGTCCTGACTTTC.